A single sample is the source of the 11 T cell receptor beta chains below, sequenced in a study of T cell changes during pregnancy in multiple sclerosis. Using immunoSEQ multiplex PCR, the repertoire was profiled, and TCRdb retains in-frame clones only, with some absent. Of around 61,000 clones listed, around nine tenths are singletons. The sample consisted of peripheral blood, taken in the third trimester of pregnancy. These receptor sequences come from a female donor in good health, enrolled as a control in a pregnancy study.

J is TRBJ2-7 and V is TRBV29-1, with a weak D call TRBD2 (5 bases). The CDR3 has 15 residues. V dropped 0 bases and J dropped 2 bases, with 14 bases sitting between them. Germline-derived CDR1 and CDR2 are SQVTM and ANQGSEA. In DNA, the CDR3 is TGCAGCGTTGAAGAGGCCCGGGGATTCCCCTACGAGCAGTACTTC. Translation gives CSVEEARGFPYEQYF.

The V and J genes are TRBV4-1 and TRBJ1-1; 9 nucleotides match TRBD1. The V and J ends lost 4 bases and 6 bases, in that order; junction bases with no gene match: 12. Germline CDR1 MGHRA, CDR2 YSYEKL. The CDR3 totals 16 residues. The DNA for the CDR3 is TGCGCCAGCAGCCGCCTCTTGGGACAGGGCGGCGCTGAAGCTTTCTTT. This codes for CASSRLLGQGGAEAFF.

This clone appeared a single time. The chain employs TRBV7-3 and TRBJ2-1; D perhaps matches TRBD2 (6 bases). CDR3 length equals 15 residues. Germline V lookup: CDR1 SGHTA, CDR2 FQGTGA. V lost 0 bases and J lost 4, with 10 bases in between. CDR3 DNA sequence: TGTGCCAGCAGCTTAACAGCTAGCGTATACAATGAGCAGTTCTTC. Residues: CASSLTASVYNEQFF.

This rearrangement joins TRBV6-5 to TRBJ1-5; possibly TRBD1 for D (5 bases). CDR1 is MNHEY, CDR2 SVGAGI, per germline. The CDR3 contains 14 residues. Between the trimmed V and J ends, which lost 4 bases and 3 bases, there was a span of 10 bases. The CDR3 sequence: CASSWGRDNQPQHF. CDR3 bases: TGTGCCAGCAGTTGGGGCAGGGACAATCAGCCCCAGCATTTT.

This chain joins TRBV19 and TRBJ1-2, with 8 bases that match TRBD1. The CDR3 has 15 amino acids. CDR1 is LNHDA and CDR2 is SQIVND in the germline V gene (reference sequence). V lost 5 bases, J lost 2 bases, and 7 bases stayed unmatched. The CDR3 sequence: CASSSTGGINYGYTF. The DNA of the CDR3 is TGTGCCAGTAGTTCTACAGGGGGAATCAACTATGGCTACACCTTC. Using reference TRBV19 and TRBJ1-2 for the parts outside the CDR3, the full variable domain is DGGITQSPKYLFRKEGQNVTLSCEQNLNHDAMYWYRQDPGQGLRLIYYSQIVNDFQKGDIAEGYSVSREKKESFPLTVTSAQKNPTAFYLCASSSTGGINYGYTFGSGTRLTVV.

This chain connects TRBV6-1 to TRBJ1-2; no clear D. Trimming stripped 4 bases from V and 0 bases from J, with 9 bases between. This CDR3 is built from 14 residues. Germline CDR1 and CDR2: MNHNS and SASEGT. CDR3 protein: CASSGPPANYGYTF. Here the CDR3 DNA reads TGTGCCAGCAGTGGTCCTCCGGCTAACTATGGCTACACCTTC.

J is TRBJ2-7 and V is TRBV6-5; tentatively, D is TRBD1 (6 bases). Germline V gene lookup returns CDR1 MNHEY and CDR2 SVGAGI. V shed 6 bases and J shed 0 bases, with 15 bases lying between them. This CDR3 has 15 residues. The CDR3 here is CASSPMDRYSYEQYF. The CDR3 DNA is TGTGCCAGCAGCCCCATGGACAGATACTCCTACGAGCAGTACTTC.

The CDR3 loop is CASSQGGQGSEKLFF. DNA for the CDR3: TGTGCCAGCAGCCAAGGAGGACAGGGATCCGAAAAACTGTTTTTT. The V and J genes are TRBV14 and TRBJ1-4; 8 nucleotides line up with TRBD1. This CDR3 is 15 amino acids long. The germline gives CDR1 SGHDN, CDR2 FVKESK. V dropped 1 base and J dropped 8; count of bases not matched to a gene: 6.

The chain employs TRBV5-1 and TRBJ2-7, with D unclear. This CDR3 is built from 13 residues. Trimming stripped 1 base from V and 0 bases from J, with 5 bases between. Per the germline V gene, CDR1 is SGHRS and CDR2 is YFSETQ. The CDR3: CASSLLASYEQYF. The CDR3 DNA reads TGCGCCAGCAGCTTGTTAGCCTCCTACGAGCAGTACTTC. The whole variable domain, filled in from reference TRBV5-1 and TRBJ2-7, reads KAGVTQTPRYLIKTRGQQVTLSCSPISGHRSVSWYQQTPGQGLQFLFEYFSETQRNKGNFPGRFSGRQFSNSRSEMNVSTLELGDSALYLCASSLLASYEQYFGPGTRLTVT.

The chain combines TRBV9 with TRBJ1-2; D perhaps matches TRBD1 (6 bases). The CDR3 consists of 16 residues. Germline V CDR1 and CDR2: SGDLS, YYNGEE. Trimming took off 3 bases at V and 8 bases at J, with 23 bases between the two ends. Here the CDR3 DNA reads TGTGCCAGCAGCGAGGAAGGGGGTCCTCTTAGGGAAGGCTACACCTTC. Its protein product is CASSEEGGPLREGYTF.

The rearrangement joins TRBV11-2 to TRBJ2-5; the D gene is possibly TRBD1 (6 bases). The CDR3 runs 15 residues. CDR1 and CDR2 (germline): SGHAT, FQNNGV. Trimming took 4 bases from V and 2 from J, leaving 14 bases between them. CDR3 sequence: CASSSHRVGQETQYF. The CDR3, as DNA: TGTGCCAGCAGCTCTCACAGGGTCGGACAAGAGACCCAGTACTTC.